This TCR beta chain is drawn from a study of OX40 agonist ivuxolimab in advanced cancers. The overall study: Dose-escalation patients had hepatocellular carcinoma, melanoma, renal cell or head and neck cancer. Notes on the study in general: Nonresponders, in some cases, also had low normalized T-cell clonal expansion.

TCRdb's table, derived via immunoSEQ multiplex PCR, lists solely in-frame clones and lacks some. The repertoire holds approximately 81,000 clones, with around 87% as singletons. Comments on this clone: The antigen is unknown.

Germline CDR1 and CDR2: SGHTA and FQGTGA. The germline V and J ends were trimmed by 5 bases and 2 bases, with 10 bases remaining between them. CDR3 length equals 14 residues. The chain has TRBV7-3 and TRBJ2-1, with unresolved D. Material: CD4+ or CD8+ T cells sorted from blood, obtained in a trial of the OX40 agonist ivuxolimab. The receptor comes from an adult with an advanced solid tumor such as melanoma, head and neck, liver or kidney cancer. CDR3 coding DNA: TGTGCCAGCAGCCTCTCGGCCCCCTACAATGAGCAGTTCTTC. Its translation is CASSLSAPYNEQFF. Using reference TRBV7-3 and TRBJ2-1 for the parts outside the CDR3, the full variable domain is GAGVSQTPSNKVTEKGKYVELRCDPISGHTALYWYRQSLGQGPEFLIYFQGTGAADDSGLPNDRFFAVRPEGSVSTLKIQRTERGDSAVYLCASSLSAPYNEQFFGPGTRLTVL.